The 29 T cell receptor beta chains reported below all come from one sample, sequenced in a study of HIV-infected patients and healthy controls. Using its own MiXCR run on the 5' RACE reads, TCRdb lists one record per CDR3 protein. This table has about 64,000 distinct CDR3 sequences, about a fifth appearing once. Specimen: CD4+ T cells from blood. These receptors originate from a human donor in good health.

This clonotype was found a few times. DNA for the CDR3: TGTGCCACCAGCAGTTGGGAGGGCCGCGAGCAGTACTTC. This gives the protein CATSSWEGREQYF. The chain is built from TRBV15 and TRBJ2-7, with 7 bases identical to TRBD2. Germline V gene lookup returns CDR1 LNHNV and CDR2 YYDKDF (reference sequence). The CDR3 covers 13 residues. V shed 3 bases and J 6 bases; nucleotides not matched to a gene: 5.

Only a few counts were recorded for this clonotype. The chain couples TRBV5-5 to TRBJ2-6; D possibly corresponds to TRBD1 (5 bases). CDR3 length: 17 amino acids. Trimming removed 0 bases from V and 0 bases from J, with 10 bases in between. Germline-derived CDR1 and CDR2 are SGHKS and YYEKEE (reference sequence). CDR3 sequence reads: CASSLGQLDSGANVLTF. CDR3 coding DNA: TGTGCCAGCAGCTTGGGACAGCTAGACTCTGGGGCCAACGTCCTGACTTTC.

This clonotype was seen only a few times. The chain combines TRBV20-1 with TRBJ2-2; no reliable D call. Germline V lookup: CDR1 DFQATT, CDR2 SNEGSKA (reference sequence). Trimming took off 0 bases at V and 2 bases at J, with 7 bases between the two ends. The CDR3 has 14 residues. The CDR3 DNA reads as TGCAGTGCTAGAGAAAGGCTCAACACCGGGGAGCTGTTTTTT. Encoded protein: CSARERLNTGELFF.

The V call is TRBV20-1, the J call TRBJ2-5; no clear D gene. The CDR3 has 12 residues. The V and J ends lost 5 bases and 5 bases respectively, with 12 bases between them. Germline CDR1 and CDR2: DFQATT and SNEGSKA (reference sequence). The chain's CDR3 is CSALGTGETQYF. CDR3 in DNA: TGCAGTGCTCTAGGTACTGGGGAGACCCAGTACTTC.

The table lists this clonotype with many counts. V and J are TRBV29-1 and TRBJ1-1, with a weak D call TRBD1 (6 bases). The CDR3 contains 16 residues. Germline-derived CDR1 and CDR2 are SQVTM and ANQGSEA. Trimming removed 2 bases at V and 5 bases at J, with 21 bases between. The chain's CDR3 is CSVEQRNEQGITEAFF. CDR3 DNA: TGCAGCGTTGAACAACGAAACGAGCAGGGGATTACTGAAGCTTTCTTT. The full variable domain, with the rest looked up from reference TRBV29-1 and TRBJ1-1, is SAVISQKPSRDICQRGTSLTIQCQVDSQVTMMFWYRQQPGQSLTLIATANQGSEATYESGFVIDKFPISRPNLTFSTLTVSNMSPEDSSIYLCSVEQRNEQGITEAFFGQGTRLTVV.

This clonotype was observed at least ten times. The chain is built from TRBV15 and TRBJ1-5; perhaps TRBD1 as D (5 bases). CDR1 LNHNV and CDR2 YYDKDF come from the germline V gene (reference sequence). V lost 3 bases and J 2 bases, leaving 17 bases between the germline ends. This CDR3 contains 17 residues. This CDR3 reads CATSSLGQGLRNQPQHF. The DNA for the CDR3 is TGTGCCACCAGCAGTCTCGGCCAGGGACTCCGCAATCAGCCCCAGCATTTT.

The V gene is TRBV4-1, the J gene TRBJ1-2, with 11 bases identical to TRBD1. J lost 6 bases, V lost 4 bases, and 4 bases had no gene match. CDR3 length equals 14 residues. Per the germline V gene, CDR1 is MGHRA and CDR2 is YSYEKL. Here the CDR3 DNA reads TGCGCCAGCAGCCGGACAGGGGGCATGGATGGCTACACCTTC. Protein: CASSRTGGMDGYTF.

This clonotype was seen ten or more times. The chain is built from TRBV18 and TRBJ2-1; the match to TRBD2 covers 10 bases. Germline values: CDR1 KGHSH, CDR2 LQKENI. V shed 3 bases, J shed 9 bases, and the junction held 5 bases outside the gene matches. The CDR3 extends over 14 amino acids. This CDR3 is CASSPLAGEGEQFF. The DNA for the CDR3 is TGTGCCAGCTCACCCCTAGCGGGGGAAGGTGAGCAGTTCTTC.

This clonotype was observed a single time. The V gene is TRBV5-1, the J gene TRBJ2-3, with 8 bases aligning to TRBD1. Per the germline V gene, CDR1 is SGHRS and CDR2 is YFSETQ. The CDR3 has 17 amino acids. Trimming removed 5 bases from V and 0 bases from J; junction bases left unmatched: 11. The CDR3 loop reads CASRRYIGTGSTDTQYF. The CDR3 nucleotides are TGCGCCAGCAGACGTTACATCGGGACAGGTAGCACAGATACGCAGTATTTT.

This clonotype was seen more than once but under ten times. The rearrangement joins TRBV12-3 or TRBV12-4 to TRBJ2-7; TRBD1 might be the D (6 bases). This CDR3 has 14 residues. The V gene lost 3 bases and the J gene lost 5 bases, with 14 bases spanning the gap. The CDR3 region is CASSFSSGDHEQYF. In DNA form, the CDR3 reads TGTGCCAGCAGTTTCAGTTCAGGGGACCACGAGCAGTACTTC.

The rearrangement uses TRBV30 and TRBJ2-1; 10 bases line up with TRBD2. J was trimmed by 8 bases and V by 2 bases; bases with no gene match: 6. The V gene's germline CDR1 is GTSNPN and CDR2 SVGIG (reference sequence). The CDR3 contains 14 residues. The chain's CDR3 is CAWSPLAGVYEQFF. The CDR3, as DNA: TGTGCCTGGAGTCCGCTAGCGGGAGTCTATGAGCAGTTCTTC. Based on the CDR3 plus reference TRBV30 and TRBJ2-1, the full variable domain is SQTIHQWPATLVQPVGSPLSLECTVEGTSNPNLYWYRQAAGRGLQLLFYSVGIGQISSEVPQNLSASRPQDRQFILSSKKLLLSDSGFYLCAWSPLAGVYEQFFGPGTRLTVL.

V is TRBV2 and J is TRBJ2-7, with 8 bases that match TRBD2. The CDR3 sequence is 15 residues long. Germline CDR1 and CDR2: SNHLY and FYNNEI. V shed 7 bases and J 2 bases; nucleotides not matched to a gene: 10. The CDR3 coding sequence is TGTGCCAGCACCCGTGACGGGGGGGTGACCTACGAGCAGTACTTC. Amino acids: CASTRDGGVTYEQYF. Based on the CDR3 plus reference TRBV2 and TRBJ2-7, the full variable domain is EPEVTQTPSHQVTQMGQEVILRCVPISNHLYFYWYRQILGQKVEFLVSFYNNEISEKSEIFDDQFSVERPDGSNFTLKIRSTKLEDSAMYFCASTRDGGVTYEQYFGPGTRLTVT.

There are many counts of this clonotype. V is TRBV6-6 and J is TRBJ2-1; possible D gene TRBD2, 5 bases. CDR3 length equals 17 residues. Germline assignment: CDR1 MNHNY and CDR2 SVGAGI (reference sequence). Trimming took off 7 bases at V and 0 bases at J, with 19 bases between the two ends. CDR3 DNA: TGTGCCAGCACTCACGGTATGGGAGTGAGCTCCTACAATGAGCAGTTCTTC. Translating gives CASTHGMGVSSYNEQFF.

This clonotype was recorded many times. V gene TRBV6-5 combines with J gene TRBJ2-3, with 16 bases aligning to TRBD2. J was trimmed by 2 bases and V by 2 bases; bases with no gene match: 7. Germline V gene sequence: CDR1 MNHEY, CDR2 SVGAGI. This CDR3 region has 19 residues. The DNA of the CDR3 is TGTGCCAGCAGTTACACAGGGACTAGCGGGAGGGCCACCACAGATACGCAGTATTTT. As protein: CASSYTGTSGRATTDTQYF.

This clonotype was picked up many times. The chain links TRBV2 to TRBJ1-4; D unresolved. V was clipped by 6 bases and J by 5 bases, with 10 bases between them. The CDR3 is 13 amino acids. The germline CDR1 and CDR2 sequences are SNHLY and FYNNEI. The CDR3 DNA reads TGTGCCAGCAGAAACGGACGAAATGAAAAACTGTTTTTT. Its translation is CASRNGRNEKLFF. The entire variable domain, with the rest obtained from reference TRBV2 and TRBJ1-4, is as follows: EPEVTQTPSHQVTQMGQEVILRCVPISNHLYFYWYRQILGQKVEFLVSFYNNEISEKSEIFDDQFSVERPDGSNFTLKIRSTKLEDSAMYFCASRNGRNEKLFFGSGTQLSVL.

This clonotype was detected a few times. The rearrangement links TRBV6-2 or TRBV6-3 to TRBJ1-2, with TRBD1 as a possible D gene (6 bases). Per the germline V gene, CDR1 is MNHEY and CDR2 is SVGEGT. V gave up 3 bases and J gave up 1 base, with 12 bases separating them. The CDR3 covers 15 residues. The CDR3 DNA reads TGTGCCAGCAGTTATTCCGGGACAATTAACTATGGCTACACCTTC. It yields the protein CASSYSGTINYGYTF.

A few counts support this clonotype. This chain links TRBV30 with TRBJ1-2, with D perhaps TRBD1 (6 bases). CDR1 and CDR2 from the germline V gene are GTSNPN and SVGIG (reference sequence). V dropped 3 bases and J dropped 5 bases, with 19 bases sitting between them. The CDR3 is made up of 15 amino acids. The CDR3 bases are TGTGCCTGGAGCGACCCTCCGGACAGAAAGTATGGCTACACCTTC. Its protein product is CAWSDPPDRKYGYTF.

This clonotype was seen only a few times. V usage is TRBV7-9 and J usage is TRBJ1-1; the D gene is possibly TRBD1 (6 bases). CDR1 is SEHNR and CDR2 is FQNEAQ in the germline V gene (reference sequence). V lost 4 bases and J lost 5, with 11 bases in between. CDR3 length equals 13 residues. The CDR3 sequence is CASSSLQGTEAFF. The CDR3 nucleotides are TGTGCCAGCAGCTCTCTCCAGGGGACTGAAGCTTTCTTT.

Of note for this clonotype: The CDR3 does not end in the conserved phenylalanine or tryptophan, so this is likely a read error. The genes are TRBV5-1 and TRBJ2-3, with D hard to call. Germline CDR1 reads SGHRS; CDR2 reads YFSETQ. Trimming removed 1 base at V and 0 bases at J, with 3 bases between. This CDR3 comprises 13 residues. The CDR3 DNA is TGCGCCAGCAGCTTGACGAGCACAGATACGCAGTATTTG. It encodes CASSLTSTDTQYL.

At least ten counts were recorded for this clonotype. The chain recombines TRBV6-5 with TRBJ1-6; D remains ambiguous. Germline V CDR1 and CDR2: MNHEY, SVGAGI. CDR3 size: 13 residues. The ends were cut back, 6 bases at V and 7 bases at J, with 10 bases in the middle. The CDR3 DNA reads TGTGCCAGCAGACCCGGGGTCAATTCACCCCTCCACTTT. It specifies CASRPGVNSPLHF.

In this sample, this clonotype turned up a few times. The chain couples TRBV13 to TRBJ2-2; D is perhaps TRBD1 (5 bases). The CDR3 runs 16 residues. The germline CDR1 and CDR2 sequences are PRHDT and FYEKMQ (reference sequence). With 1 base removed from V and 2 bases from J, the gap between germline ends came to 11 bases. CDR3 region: CASSLEARVNTGELFF. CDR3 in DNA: TGTGCCAGCAGCTTAGAGGCCAGGGTTAACACCGGGGAGCTGTTTTTT.

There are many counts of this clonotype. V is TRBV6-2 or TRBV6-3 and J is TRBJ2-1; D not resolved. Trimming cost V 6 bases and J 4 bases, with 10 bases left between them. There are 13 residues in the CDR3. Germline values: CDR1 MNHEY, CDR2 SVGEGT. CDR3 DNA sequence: TGTGCCAGCAGCCCGCGCTCATACAATGAGCAGTTCTTC. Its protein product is CASSPRSYNEQFF.

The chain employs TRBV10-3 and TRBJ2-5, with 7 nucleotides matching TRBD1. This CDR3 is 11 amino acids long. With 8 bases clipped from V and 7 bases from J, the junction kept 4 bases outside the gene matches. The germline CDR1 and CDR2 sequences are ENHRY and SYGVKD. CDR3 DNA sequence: TGTGCCATCGGGACAGAGGTGACCCAGTACTTC. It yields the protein CAIGTEVTQYF.

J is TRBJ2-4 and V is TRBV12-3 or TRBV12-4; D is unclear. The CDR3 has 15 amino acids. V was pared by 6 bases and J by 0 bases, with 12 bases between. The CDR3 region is CASRIGSLAKNIQYF. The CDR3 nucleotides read TGTGCCAGCAGGATCGGAAGTTTAGCCAAAAACATTCAGTACTTC.

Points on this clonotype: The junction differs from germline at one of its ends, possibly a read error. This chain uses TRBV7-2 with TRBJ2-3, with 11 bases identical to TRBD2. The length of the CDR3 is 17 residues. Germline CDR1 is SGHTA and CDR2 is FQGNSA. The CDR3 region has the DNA TGTGCCAGCAGCTTAGTAGGGCTAGCGGGAGGCACGGATACGCAGTATTTT. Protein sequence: CASSLVGLAGGTDTQYF.

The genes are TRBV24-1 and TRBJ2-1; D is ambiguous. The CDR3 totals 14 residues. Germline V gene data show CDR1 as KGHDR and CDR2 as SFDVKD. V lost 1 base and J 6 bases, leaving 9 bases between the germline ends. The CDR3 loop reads CATSDFGKGNEQFF. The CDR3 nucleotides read TGTGCCACCAGTGATTTTGGCAAAGGCAATGAGCAGTTCTTC.

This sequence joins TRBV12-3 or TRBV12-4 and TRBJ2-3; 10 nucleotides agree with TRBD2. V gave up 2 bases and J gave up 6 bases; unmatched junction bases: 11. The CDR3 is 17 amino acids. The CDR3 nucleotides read TGTGCCAGCAGTTTAATGGCTAGCGGGAGAGGAGGGGATACGCAGTATTTT. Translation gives CASSLMASGRGGDTQYF.

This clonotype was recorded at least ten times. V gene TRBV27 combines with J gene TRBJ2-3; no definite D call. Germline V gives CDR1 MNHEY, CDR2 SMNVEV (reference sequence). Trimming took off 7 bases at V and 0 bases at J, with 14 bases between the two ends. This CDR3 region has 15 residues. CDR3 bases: TGTGCCAGCACCCTCGCCGGGCTAAGCACAGATACGCAGTATTTT. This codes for CASTLAGLSTDTQYF.

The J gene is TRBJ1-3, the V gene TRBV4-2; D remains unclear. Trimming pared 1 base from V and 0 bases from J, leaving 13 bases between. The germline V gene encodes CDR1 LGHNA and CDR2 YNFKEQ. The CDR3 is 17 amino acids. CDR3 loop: CASSQVTRPHSGNTIYF. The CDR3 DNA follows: TGTGCCAGCAGCCAAGTAACACGTCCCCACTCTGGAAACACCATATATTTT.